This T cell receptor (beta chain) is drawn from a study of blood T cell repertoires in COVID-19. Study summary: The study drew acute and convalescent COVID-19 samples from the United States, Italy and Spain.

V shed 4 bases and J 3 bases; nucleotides not matched to a gene: 7. The CDR3 is 14 residues long. Per the germline V gene, CDR1 is SGHRS and CDR2 is YFSETQ. Participant age was about 18 to 89 years, and participants resided in about 25 US areas. Clinical history reported by participants formed the basis on which cohorts were assigned. Two consecutive negative NP/OP PCR tests, clearance, or resolved symptoms defined Cohort 3 recovery. Profiled with immunoSEQ multiplex PCR; TCRdb holds only in-frame clones, not every one. This table holds roughly 180,000 clones, less than 85% found once. The material sequenced was PBMCs or T cells enriched from blood (not recorded which). The origin of this receptor is a man aged 60-69 years who had recovered from COVID-19. The chain joins TRBV5-1 to TRBJ2-7; 7 bases fit TRBD2. This CDR3 reads CASSPLSGGYEQYF. In DNA form, the CDR3 reads TGCGCCAGCAGCCCACTCTCGGGGGGCTACGAGCAGTACTTC.